This TCR beta chain was retrieved from a study of technical replicates of blood from a handful of donors. The CDR3 totals 15 residues. Losses at the gene ends were 4 bases for V and 3 bases for J; bases not matched to a gene: 7. The germline V gene has CDR1 KGHSH and CDR2 LQKENI. Produced via immunoSEQ multiplex PCR; TCRdb's table is partial and in-frame only. This table has about 75,000 clones, about 92% appearing once. The sample taken for sequencing was T cells isolated from PBMCs. The chain has TRBV18 and TRBJ2-7; 9 bases map to TRBD1. This receptor was obtained from a human donor in good health. The CDR3 here is CASSLQTGGNYEQYF. For the CDR3, the DNA is TGTGCCAGCTCACTTCAGACAGGGGGAAACTACGAGCAGTACTTC. Using reference TRBV18 and TRBJ2-7 for the parts outside the CDR3, the full variable domain is NAGVMQNPRHLVRRRGQEARLRCSPMKGHSHVYWYRQLPEEGLKFMVYLQKENIIDESGMPKERFSAEFPKEGPSILRIQQVVRGDSAAYFCASSLQTGGNYEQYFGPGTRLTVT.